Following are 13 T cell receptor beta chains from one sample sequenced in a study of blood T cell repertoires in COVID-19. The protocol was immunoSEQ multiplex PCR, while the TCRdb copy is restricted to in-frame clones and leaves out a portion. The sample has approximately 75,000 clones; 80% are singletons. The sequenced material came from peripheral blood. These receptors were obtained from a man aged 45-65 years with COVID-19, enrolled during active disease.

The rearrangement joins TRBV19 to TRBJ2-1; TRBD1 might be the D (6 bases). The CDR3 length is 15 residues. V was pared by 2 bases and J by 4 bases, with 12 bases between. CDR1 is LNHDA, CDR2 SQIVND, per germline (reference sequence). CDR3: CASSIWSGVYNEQFF. The DNA of the CDR3 is TGTGCCAGTAGTATATGGTCAGGGGTATACAATGAGCAGTTCTTC. Supplemented by reference TRBV19 and TRBJ2-1, the full variable domain reads DGGITQSPKYLFRKEGQNVTLSCEQNLNHDAMYWYRQDPGQGLRLIYYSQIVNDFQKGDIAEGYSVSREKKESFPLTVTSAQKNPTAFYLCASSIWSGVYNEQFFGPGTRLTVL.

The rearrangement uses TRBV6-5 and TRBJ2-7; TRBD1 might be the D (6 bases). Trimming removed 5 bases from V and 1 base from J, with 12 bases in between. CDR3 size: 14 residues. The germline V gene has CDR1 MNHEY and CDR2 SVGAGI. CDR3: CASSKTGNSYEQYF. DNA for the CDR3: TGTGCCAGCAGTAAGACAGGCAATTCCTACGAGCAGTACTTC.

The chain links TRBV15 to TRBJ2-5; 9 bases are a match to TRBD2. CDR1 is LNHNV and CDR2 is YYDKDF in the germline V gene (reference sequence). Trimming at V came to 0 bases and at J to 5 bases, leaving 7 bases not matched to a gene. The CDR3 sequence is 16 residues long. Written as DNA, the CDR3 is TGTGCCACCAGCAGAGATGGAGCGGGAGGTGGGGAGACCCAGTACTTC. It specifies CATSRDGAGGGETQYF. The full variable domain, its missing parts supplied by reference TRBV15 and TRBJ2-5, is DAMVIQNPRYQVTQFGKPVTLSCSQTLNHNVMYWYQQKSSQAPKLLFHYYDKDFNNEADTPDNFQSRRPNTSFCFLDIRSPGLGDTAMYLCATSRDGAGGGETQYFGPGTRLLVL.

The chain links TRBV5-1 to TRBJ2-3; 8 bases fit TRBD2. Trimming took 3 bases from V and 0 from J; bases not matched to a gene: 9. CDR1 and CDR2 (germline): SGHRS, YFSETQ. This CDR3 is 17 amino acids long. The CDR3 nucleotides are TGCGCCAGCAGCTGGGACTTACGGGAGGGTAGCACAGATACGCAGTATTTT. Residues: CASSWDLREGSTDTQYF.

This chain joins TRBV6-6 and TRBJ2-3; D not certain. Germline CDR1 is MNHNY and CDR2 is SVGAGI (reference sequence). V was trimmed by 4 bases and J by 0 bases, leaving 11 bases between them. The CDR3 runs to 15 residues. The chain's CDR3 is CASSSSYPSTDTQYF. CDR3 bases: TGTGCCAGCAGTTCTTCTTATCCTAGCACAGATACGCAGTATTTT.

The rearrangement uses TRBV24-1 and TRBJ1-5; tentatively, D is TRBD1 (6 bases). The CDR3 is 16 amino acids. Germline V gene sequence: CDR1 KGHDR, CDR2 SFDVKD. Trimming took off 4 bases at V and 0 bases at J, with 12 bases between the two ends. CDR3 residues: CATSDLTGDSNQPQHF. The DNA of the CDR3 is TGTGCCACCAGTGACCTGACAGGAGATAGCAATCAGCCCCAGCATTTT.

This chain uses TRBV3-1 (or the pseudogene TRBV3-2) with TRBJ2-7; TRBD2 might be the D (6 bases). Germline-derived CDR1 and CDR2 are LGHDT and YNNKEL (reference sequence). V lost 3 bases and J 4 bases, leaving 19 bases between the germline ends. The CDR3 has 16 residues. DNA for the CDR3: TGTGCCAGCAGCCAGGGTAGGACTACAGGTCGGTACGAGCAGTACTTC. Translating it yields CASSQGRTTGRYEQYF.

The rearrangement joins TRBV5-6 to TRBJ2-2; 10 bases align to TRBD1. The CDR3 has 15 residues. The germline gives CDR1 SGHDT, CDR2 YYEEEE. With V trimmed by 2 bases and J by 6 bases, 4 bases remained unmatched. The CDR3 here is CASSFPGQGPGELFF. In DNA form, the CDR3 reads TGTGCCAGCAGCTTTCCGGGACAGGGGCCCGGGGAGCTGTTTTTT.

This chain uses TRBV10-3 with TRBJ2-1, with D unclear. Per germline, CDR1 ENHRY and CDR2 SYGVKD. The CDR3 sequence is 17 residues long. The V end lost 3 bases, the J end lost 0 bases, and 15 bases lay between the germline ends. CDR3 coding DNA: TGTGCCATCAGTGATCTTAGTCCCAAAAGCTCCTACAATGAGCAGTTCTTC. Its translation: CAISDLSPKSSYNEQFF.

The chain links TRBV12-3 or TRBV12-4 to TRBJ2-5; 8 nucleotides align to TRBD1. The length of the CDR3 is 13 residues. V shed 6 bases, J shed 4 bases, and the junction held 4 bases outside the gene matches. CDR3 coding DNA: TGTGCCAGCAGCAAGACAGGGGTAGAGACCCAGTACTTC. Encoded protein: CASSKTGVETQYF.

The chain combines TRBV19 with TRBJ1-6; D is ambiguous. The V gene's germline CDR1 is LNHDA and CDR2 SQIVND (reference sequence). Trimming took 4 bases from V and 9 from J, leaving 10 bases between them. CDR3 length: 13 residues. The CDR3 is CASSREKFSPLHF. Here the CDR3 DNA reads TGTGCCAGTAGTAGGGAGAAGTTTTCACCCCTCCACTTT.

A few counts support this clone. V and J are TRBV18 and TRBJ1-6; tentatively, D is TRBD1 (5 bases). The CDR3 is 14 amino acids. V was shortened by 5 bases and J by 7 bases, with 12 bases between the two germline ends. CDR1 and CDR2 from the germline V gene are KGHSH and LQKENI. CDR3 in amino acids: CASSTGVGNSPLHF. The CDR3 region has the DNA TGTGCCAGCTCAACGGGGGTCGGGAATTCACCCCTCCACTTT.

CDR3 sequence reads: CAWNPDRDTEAFF. The DNA for the CDR3 is TGTGCCTGGAACCCAGACAGGGACACTGAAGCTTTCTTT. The chain combines TRBV30 with TRBJ1-1, with 7 bases aligning to TRBD1. CDR1 and CDR2 (germline): GTSNPN, SVGIG (reference sequence). The junction had 5 bases not matched to a gene; V was cut back by 4 bases and J by 3 bases. The length of the CDR3 is 13 residues.